This paragraph reports one T cell receptor beta chain. The sample belongs to a study of blood T cell repertoires in COVID-19. Study as a whole: Material from acute and convalescent COVID-19 was sourced from the United States, Italy and Spain. The analysed material was cDNA or gDNA that came from T cells, B-cell-depleted T cells, or PBMCs.

The V and J ends lost 6 bases and 5 bases, in that order; junction bases with no gene match: 9. Looked up from germline, CDR1 is SNHLY and CDR2 is FYNNEI. This CDR3 contains 14 residues. Generated by immunoSEQ multiplex PCR, the TCRdb table keeps only in-frame clones and is missing some. The sample carries about 100,000 clones, 80% recorded once. The sequencing input was peripheral blood. V usage is TRBV2 and J usage is TRBJ2-5, with 7 bases matching TRBD1. This TCR came from a man between 65 and 80 years old with acute or convalescent COVID-19. CDR3 region: CASSTTGAKETQYF. The CDR3 coding sequence is TGTGCCAGCAGCACCACAGGGGCCAAGGAGACCCAGTACTTC.